Sequencing of this T cell receptor (beta chain) was carried out in a study of blood T cell repertoires in COVID-19 (dated by TCRdb to 2020 to 2022). A note on the overall study: Collaborator samples came from the United States, Italy and Spain and covered acute and convalescent phases of COVID-19. The material from the prospective study consisted of cDNA or gDNA derived from T cells, B-cell-depleted T cells, or PBMCs. Subjects who had been exposed to COVID-19, were actively infected with it, or had recovered from it provided the deeply sampled blood TCRbeta repertoires that made up the dataset. The repertoires were made available in a free public database intended to serve as a resource for research on the immune response to SARS-CoV-2. Samples were obtained from the ongoing ImmuneRACE study (first 160 participants) and from 1,254 subjects provided by 6 global collaborators. A de-identified subject ID, COVID-19 status, age in years and sex were almost always included in the sample metadata. Where available, HLA class I and class II types were obtained from metadata supplied by the sample provider rather than from assay-based typing.

Overall results and qualifications from the work: Clinical and demographic metadata were provided uncurated, with the amount varying by source and participant.

In Seattle, one collaborating source enrolled patients while the infection was active and tracked those patients longitudinally over the course of disease. Whole blood was collected in K2EDTA tubes by collaborating institutions according to the institutions' own protocols. For TCRbeta analysis, collaborator samples were shipped as frozen whole blood, as isolated PBMCs, or as DNA extracted from either sample type. About this clone: Its antigen remains unidentified. Qualities for individual bases were not recorded, and no much larger clone is one base off.

TCRbeta CDR3 regions were amplified from genomic DNA using the immunoSEQ Assay, a bias-controlled multiplex PCR. The authors processed their data as follows. Within the assay, amplification of reference gene primers was used to estimate how many nucleated cells each sample contained. To quantify the absolute abundance of each unique TCRbeta CDR3 rearrangement, sequence reads were collapsed and filtered. For each sample, productive Simpson clonality was calculated by taking the square root of Simpson's diversity index across productive rearrangements. TCRdb stores this immuneACCESS table with in-frame sequences only. Part of the clones is absent; in the studies checked, under half of the shortfall reflects unresolved V genes, and no reason is known for the rest. Clone size and V and J calls were adopted from that table, with D and trimming inferred from the DNA. The sample profile shows roughly 210,000 clones; about 85% of them were found once. The ten biggest clones cover under 12% of the sample.

The sequenced sample consisted of peripheral blood. The TCR comes from a woman aged 80 or over with COVID-19, enrolled during active disease.

CDR3 loop: CAWSAHRGINEKLFF. DNA sequence: TGTGCCTGGAGTGCCCACAGGGGGATCAATGAAAAACTGTTTTTT. The rearrangement joined TRBV30 to TRBJ1-4; 8 bases in the middle match TRBD1. The CDR3 numbers 15 residues from cysteine through phenylalanine. The sequence is cut down to CDR3 DNA, 45 bases in frame from base 1. As encoded in the germline V gene (reference sequence), CDR1 is GTSNPN while CDR2 is SVGIG. Germline trimming: 1 base from V, 5 bases from J; junction bases outside gene matches: 6. Supplemented by the reference TRBV30 and TRBJ1-4 proteins around the CDR3, the complete variable domain is SQTIHQWPATLVQPVGSPLSLECTVEGTSNPNLYWYRQAAGRGLQLLFYSVGIGQISSEVPQNLSASRPQDRQFILSSKKLLLSDSGFYLCAWSAHRGINEKLFFGSGTQLSVL.